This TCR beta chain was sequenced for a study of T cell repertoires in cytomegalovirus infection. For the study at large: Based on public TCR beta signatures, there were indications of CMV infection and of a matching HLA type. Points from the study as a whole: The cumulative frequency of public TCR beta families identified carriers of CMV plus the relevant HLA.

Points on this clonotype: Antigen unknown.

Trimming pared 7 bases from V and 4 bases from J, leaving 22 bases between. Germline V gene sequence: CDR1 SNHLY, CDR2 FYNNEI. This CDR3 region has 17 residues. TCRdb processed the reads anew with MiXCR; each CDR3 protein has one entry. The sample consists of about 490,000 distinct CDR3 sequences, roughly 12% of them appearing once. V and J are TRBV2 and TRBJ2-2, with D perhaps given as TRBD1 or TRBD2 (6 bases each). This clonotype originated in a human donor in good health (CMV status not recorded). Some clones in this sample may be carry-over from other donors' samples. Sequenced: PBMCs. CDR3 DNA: TGTGCCAGCACCTTGGGGGCGGGGAAATATAGCACCGGGGAGCTGTTTTTT. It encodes CASTLGAGKYSTGELFF.